The rows below give T cell receptor beta chains drawn from one sample of a study of post-analysis software for immune sequencing data. TCRdb used MiXCR to reprocess the PCR reads, holding one entry per CDR3 protein. The data contain about 770,000 distinct CDR3 sequences, around 45% of them singletons. The sequencing sample was made of blood. The receptors were gathered from a girl under 18 with multiple sclerosis. The CDR3 runs from the conserved cysteine through the conserved F or W. The order of the fields is V gene, clone size, D gene, J gene, CDR3 DNA, CDR3 protein. A D gene is named only where the DNA matches it firmly. The size field is filled for only some rows; it gives once, few, many or a size class.

V: TRBV11-3
size: .
D: .
J: TRBJ1-1
DNA: TGTGCCAGCAGCTTACAAAGGAGGGACACTGAAGCTTTCTTT
CDR3: CASSLQRRDTEAFF

V: TRBV4-3
size: .
D: TRBD1
J: TRBJ2-7
DNA: TGCGCCAGCAGCCAAGATGGGGACAGAAAGGACGAGCAGTACTTC
CDR3: CASSQDGDRKDEQYF

V: TRBV20-1
size: few
D: TRBD2
J: TRBJ2-5
DNA: TGTAGTGCTAAACCGGGACTAGCGCAAGAGACCCAGTACTTC
CDR3: CSAKPGLAQETQYF

V: TRBV10-3
size: .
D: .
J: TRBJ2-7
DNA: TGTGCCGTCAGTACTAGCTACGAGCAGTACTTC
CDR3: CAVSTSYEQYF

V: TRBV4-2
size: few
D: .
J: TRBJ2-7
DNA: TGTGCCAGCAGCAGATCTAGCGAGCAGTACTTC
CDR3: CASSRSSEQYF

V: TRBV13
size: .
D: TRBD1
J: TRBJ1-2
DNA: TGTGCCAGCAGCTCCTGGGGACAGGGCGACTATGGCTACACCTTC
CDR3: CASSSWGQGDYGYTF

V: TRBV9
size: .
D: .
J: TRBJ1-2
DNA: TGTGCCAGCAGCGTAGGCCCCTCTGGGGCGATCTATGGCTACACCTTC
CDR3: CASSVGPSGAIYGYTF

V: TRBV6-4
size: .
D: TRBD1
J: TRBJ2-5
DNA: TGTGCCAGCAGTCCTCGGGACAGGGCCTACAATGAGCAGTACTTC
CDR3: CASSPRDRAYNEQYF

V: TRBV19
size: .
D: .
J: TRBJ2-1
DNA: TGTGCCAGTACCGCAATTGGTTCCTGGGGGGATGAGCAGTTCTTC
CDR3: CASTAIGSWGDEQFF

V: TRBV20-1
size: .
D: .
J: TRBJ2-1
DNA: TGCAGTGCTCCCCGCCGGGGCTATGAGCAGTTCTTC
CDR3: CSAPRRGYEQFF

V: TRBV6-2/TRBV6-3
size: .
D: TRBD2
J: TRBJ2-1
DNA: TGTGCCAGCAGGATTTTTGGGAGCGGGAGAGGCTACAATGAGCAGTTCTTC
CDR3: CASRIFGSGRGYNEQFF

V: TRBV20-1
size: .
D: .
J: TRBJ2-2
DNA: TGCAGTGCTAGAGGTCTAGTGGGTCCCGGGGAGCTGTTTTTT
CDR3: CSARGLVGPGELFF

V: TRBV20-1
size: .
D: TRBD1
J: TRBJ2-1
DNA: TGCAGTGCTAGCCAGCGGACAGGGAGGTTAGACAATGAGCAGTTCTTC
CDR3: CSASQRTGRLDNEQFF

V: TRBV7-2
size: .
D: .
J: TRBJ2-3
DNA: TGTGCCAGCAGCTTAGCGTGGACAGCCTCTAGCACAGATACGCGGTATTTT
CDR3: CASSLAWTASSTDTRYF

V: TRBV2
size: .
D: TRBD2
J: TRBJ2-1
DNA: TGTGCCAGCAGTGACTCCCGACTAGCGGGAAACTACAATGAGCAGTTCTTC
CDR3: CASSDSRLAGNYNEQFF

V: TRBV7-2
size: .
D: .
J: TRBJ2-3
DNA: TGTGCCAGCCTCCGGGTCACAGATACGCAGTATTTT
CDR3: CASLRVTDTQYF

V: TRBV6-5
size: few
D: .
J: TRBJ2-2
DNA: TGTGCCAGCAGGCAGGGGTGGACCGGGGAGCTGTTTTTT
CDR3: CASRQGWTGELFF

V: TRBV20-1
size: .
D: TRBD1
J: TRBJ2-5
DNA: TGCAGTGCTCGACCGACAGGGGCAGAGACCCAGTACTTC
CDR3: CSARPTGAETQYF

V: TRBV13
size: .
D: .
J: TRBJ2-5
DNA: TGTGCCAGCAGCTTGCGGTTTAGGGAGACCCAGTACTTC
CDR3: CASSLRFRETQYF

V: TRBV7-3
size: few
D: TRBD1
J: TRBJ1-1
DNA: TGTGCCAGCAGCATGACAGGGGGGATGAACACTGAAGCTTTCTTT
CDR3: CASSMTGGMNTEAFF

V: TRBV7-8
size: .
D: .
J: TRBJ2-5
DNA: TGTGCCAGCTTTACGGGGAAAGAGACCCAGTACTTC
CDR3: CASFTGKETQYF

V: TRBV12-3/TRBV12-4
size: few
D: .
J: TRBJ1-6
DNA: TGTGCCAGCAGTCAGACTAGGGGCAATTCACCCCTCCACTTT
CDR3: CASSQTRGNSPLHF

V: TRBV15
size: .
D: .
J: TRBJ2-3
DNA: TGTGCCACCAATGAAGGAGTCGCTGATACGCAGTATTTT
CDR3: CATNEGVADTQYF

V: TRBV3-1
size: .
D: TRBD1
J: TRBJ2-6
DNA: TGTGCCAGCAGGGACAGGGCCCCACTCTCTGGGGCCAACGTCCTGACTTTC
CDR3: CASRDRAPLSGANVLTF

V: TRBV15
size: few
D: TRBD1
J: TRBJ1-2
DNA: TGTGCCACCAGCAGAGGAGAAAACAGGGGCATTGGCTACACCTTC
CDR3: CATSRGENRGIGYTF

V: TRBV11-2
size: .
D: .
J: TRBJ2-5
DNA: TGTGCCAGCAGCTCTAGCAAAGAGACCCAGTACTTC
CDR3: CASSSSKETQYF

V: TRBV15
size: .
D: .
J: TRBJ2-1
DNA: TGTGCCACCAGCAGATCCAATGAGCAGTTCTTC
CDR3: CATSRSNEQFF

V: TRBV30
size: .
D: TRBD2
J: TRBJ2-5
DNA: TGTGCCTGGAGTGTACGGGACTACCCGGGGGAGACCCAGTACTTC
CDR3: CAWSVRDYPGETQYF

V: TRBV24-1
size: once
D: .
J: TRBJ2-1
DNA: TGTGCCACCAGTGATTTAACCCCTGGCGGTAATGAGCAGTTCTTC
CDR3: CATSDLTPGGNEQFF

V: TRBV29-1
size: .
D: .
J: TRBJ1-2
DNA: TGCAGCGTCGGCGCAGGCGGGGGCTACACCTTC
CDR3: CSVGAGGGYTF

V: TRBV12-3/TRBV12-4
size: once
D: .
J: TRBJ2-4
DNA: TGTGCCAGCAGTTCCAGGACGCTAGCCAAAAACATTCAGTACTTC
CDR3: CASSSRTLAKNIQYF

V: TRBV7-2
size: .
D: .
J: TRBJ2-3
DNA: TGTGCCAGCAGCTTCGGTGGGGCCCCGGATACGCAGTATTTT
CDR3: CASSFGGAPDTQYF

V: TRBV20-1
size: few
D: TRBD2
J: TRBJ2-1
DNA: TGCAGTGCTGGGGAGCGTGGTAGCGGGAGGGATGAGCAGTTCTTC
CDR3: CSAGERGSGRDEQFF

V: TRBV12-3/TRBV12-4
size: few
D: TRBD1
J: TRBJ1-6
DNA: TGTGCCAGCAGTTCGGACAGGGGAGGCGATTCACCCCTCCACTTT
CDR3: CASSSDRGGDSPLHF

V: TRBV5-6
size: .
D: TRBD1
J: TRBJ1-6
DNA: TGTGCCAGCAGCACAGGGGGTGCCTATAATTCACCCCTCCACTTT
CDR3: CASSTGGAYNSPLHF

V: TRBV5-1
size: .
D: .
J: TRBJ2-1
DNA: TGCGCCAGCAGCTTATCCGGCGGCCAGTTCTTC
CDR3: CASSLSGGQFF

V: TRBV6-1
size: .
D: .
J: TRBJ2-7
DNA: TGTGCCAGCAGTGAAGAGTGGAACATCCTCTCCTACGAGCAGTACTTC
CDR3: CASSEEWNILSYEQYF

V: TRBV20-1
size: .
D: .
J: TRBJ1-6
DNA: TGCAGTGCTAGAGAAAGAGGGATGGGTTCACCCCTCCACTTT
CDR3: CSARERGMGSPLHF

V: TRBV7-9
size: .
D: TRBD2
J: TRBJ2-7
DNA: TGTGCCAGCAGTTTTTCAGGACTAGCGGGAGGTGAGCAGTACTTC
CDR3: CASSFSGLAGGEQYF

V: TRBV20-1
size: .
D: .
J: TRBJ2-1
DNA: TGCAGTGCTAGAGAGGCCAGCGGAGCTTACAATGAGCAGTTCTTC
CDR3: CSAREASGAYNEQFF

V: TRBV2
size: few
D: TRBD1
J: TRBJ2-7
DNA: TGTGCCAGCGACAGGGAGTACGAGCAGTACTTC
CDR3: CASDREYEQYF

V: TRBV11-3
size: few
D: .
J: TRBJ1-4
DNA: TGTGCCAGCAGCTTAGATGGGATCGGGACCGAGAATGAAAAACTGTTTTTT
CDR3: CASSLDGIGTENEKLFF

V: TRBV7-3
size: few
D: .
J: TRBJ2-1
DNA: TGTGCCAGCAGCTTCACTAGTGGCAATGAGCAGTTCTTC
CDR3: CASSFTSGNEQFF

V: TRBV9
size: .
D: .
J: TRBJ1-5
DNA: TGTGCCAGCAGCGTAGATGGGGGTAGTCAACAGCCCCAGCATTTT
CDR3: CASSVDGGSQQPQHF

V: TRBV2
size: once
D: .
J: TRBJ2-3
DNA: TGTGCCAGCAGTGTGGGACAACAAAGCACAGATACGCAGTATTTT
CDR3: CASSVGQQSTDTQYF

V: TRBV6-1
size: .
D: TRBD1
J: TRBJ1-5
DNA: TGTGCCAGCACCCTTACCGACAGGGAATATCGTCAGCCCCAGCATTTT
CDR3: CASTLTDREYRQPQHF

V: TRBV12-3/TRBV12-4
size: few
D: TRBD2
J: TRBJ2-1
DNA: TGTGCCAGCATAGCGGGAGCCTACAATGAGCAGTTCTTC
CDR3: CASIAGAYNEQFF

V: TRBV7-9
size: few
D: TRBD2
J: TRBJ2-1
DNA: TGTGCCAGCAGCGCTGGACTAGCGGCACCCAATGAGCAGTTCTTC
CDR3: CASSAGLAAPNEQFF

V: TRBV7-9
size: few
D: TRBD1
J: TRBJ2-1
DNA: TGTGCCAGCAGCTTACCGGGCGGGACAGGGGTGGATGAGCAGTTCTTC
CDR3: CASSLPGGTGVDEQFF

V: TRBV4-3
size: .
D: TRBD1
J: TRBJ2-7
DNA: TGCGCCAGCAGCCAAGGTCGGACAGGGGGCAACGAGCAGTACTTC
CDR3: CASSQGRTGGNEQYF

V: TRBV6-5
size: .
D: TRBD1
J: TRBJ1-2
DNA: TGTGCCAGCAGTTCTTTCATGGGACAGGCCCACTATGGCTACACCTTC
CDR3: CASSSFMGQAHYGYTF

V: TRBV4-3
size: .
D: TRBD2
J: TRBJ2-1
DNA: TGCGCCAGCAGCCAAGAGCCTAGCGGGAGGGCGTACAATGAGCAGTTCTTC
CDR3: CASSQEPSGRAYNEQFF

V: TRBV20-1
size: .
D: TRBD1
J: TRBJ2-5
DNA: TGCAGTGCTAGAGGGGGGACAGGGGACCCGGTGGAGACCCAGTACTTC
CDR3: CSARGGTGDPVETQYF

V: TRBV7-2
size: .
D: TRBD1
J: TRBJ2-7
DNA: TGTGCCAGCAGCTTAGAAGGGCCGGACAGGGGAAGCTACGAGCAGTACTTC
CDR3: CASSLEGPDRGSYEQYF

V: TRBV4-2
size: .
D: .
J: TRBJ1-5
DNA: TGTGCCAGCAGCCAAATTCTCCATCAGCCCCAGCATTTT
CDR3: CASSQILHQPQHF

V: TRBV7-2
size: .
D: .
J: TRBJ2-7
DNA: TGTGCCAGCAGCTTAGCGCCCCTCGACCCCTACGAGCAGTACTTC
CDR3: CASSLAPLDPYEQYF